The 6 T cell receptor beta chains reported below all come from one sample, sequenced in a study of blood T cell repertoires in COVID-19. Some clones are missing from TCRdb's copy, which holds only in-frame ones; the method was immunoSEQ multiplex PCR. The repertoire holds about 200,000 clones, about 83% seen once, with roughly 5.9% in the top ten. Sequencing used PBMCs or T cells enriched from blood (not recorded which). The receptors originated from a man aged 35 to 55 with acute COVID-19.

This chain connects TRBV3-1 (or the pseudogene TRBV3-2) to TRBJ2-2; TRBD1 is a possible D gene (7 bases). CDR1 is LGHDT, CDR2 YNNKEL, per germline (reference sequence). V lost 5 bases and J 6 bases, leaving 16 bases between the germline ends. The CDR3 is 15 residues long. The CDR3 is CASSSGGLRPGELFF. The CDR3 DNA is TGTGCCAGCAGCTCAGGGGGACTCCGCCCCGGGGAGCTGTTTTTT.

In nucleotides, the CDR3 is TGTGCCAGCAGTTTCTTGGGTCTAGCGGGAGCCGGGGAGCTGTTTTTT. Translation gives CASSFLGLAGAGELFF. The J gene is TRBJ2-2, the V gene TRBV28; TRBD2 agrees at 10 bases. The CDR3 loop spans 16 amino acids. V gave up 3 bases and J gave up 6 bases; unmatched junction bases: 7. CDR1 is MDHEN, CDR2 SYDVKM, per germline.

In the case of this clone: The same CDR3 is also encoded by other DNA sequences in this sample. The genes are TRBV19 and TRBJ2-1; D call uncertain. V lost 3 bases, J lost 4 bases, and 4 bases lay in between. This CDR3 contains 12 residues. Germline loops: CDR1 LNHDA, CDR2 SQIVND (reference sequence). The CDR3 loop is CASSIPYNEQFF. The CDR3 DNA is TGTGCCAGTAGTATTCCTTACAATGAGCAGTTCTTC. Based on the CDR3 plus reference TRBV19 and TRBJ2-1, the full variable domain is DGGITQSPKYLFRKEGQNVTLSCEQNLNHDAMYWYRQDPGQGLRLIYYSQIVNDFQKGDIAEGYSVSREKKESFPLTVTSAQKNPTAFYLCASSIPYNEQFFGPGTRLTVL.

The chain combines TRBV2 with TRBJ1-1, with 10 bases aligning to TRBD1. The V gene's germline CDR1 is SNHLY and CDR2 FYNNEI. The trim removed 9 bases at V and 1 base at J, leaving 5 bases unmatched. CDR3 size: 14 residues. Here the CDR3 DNA reads TGTGCCAGAAAGACAGGGGGCGCGAACACTGAAGCTTTCTTT. Translating gives CARKTGGANTEAFF.

V usage is TRBV7-8 and J usage is TRBJ2-7; weak D call: TRBD2 (5 bases). The CDR3 is 12 residues long. Germline V lookup: CDR1 SGHVS, CDR2 FQNEAQ. The V gene lost 7 bases and the J gene lost 2 bases, with 9 bases spanning the gap. The CDR3 nucleotides are TGTGCCAGCACCGCGGGTCCCTACGAGCAGTACTTC. Its translation: CASTAGPYEQYF.

The chain couples TRBV19 to TRBJ1-2; D is possibly TRBD1 (5 bases). Germline V gives CDR1 LNHDA, CDR2 SQIVND (reference sequence). V dropped 0 bases and J dropped 8 bases, with 16 bases sitting between them. The CDR3 covers 15 residues. DNA for the CDR3: TGTGCCAGTAGTATAGAAGTAAGGGGATTGTACGGCTACACCTTC. This translates into CASSIEVRGLYGYTF. The full variable domain, with the rest looked up from reference TRBV19 and TRBJ1-2, is DGGITQSPKYLFRKEGQNVTLSCEQNLNHDAMYWYRQDPGQGLRLIYYSQIVNDFQKGDIAEGYSVSREKKESFPLTVTSAQKNPTAFYLCASSIEVRGLYGYTFGSGTRLTVV.